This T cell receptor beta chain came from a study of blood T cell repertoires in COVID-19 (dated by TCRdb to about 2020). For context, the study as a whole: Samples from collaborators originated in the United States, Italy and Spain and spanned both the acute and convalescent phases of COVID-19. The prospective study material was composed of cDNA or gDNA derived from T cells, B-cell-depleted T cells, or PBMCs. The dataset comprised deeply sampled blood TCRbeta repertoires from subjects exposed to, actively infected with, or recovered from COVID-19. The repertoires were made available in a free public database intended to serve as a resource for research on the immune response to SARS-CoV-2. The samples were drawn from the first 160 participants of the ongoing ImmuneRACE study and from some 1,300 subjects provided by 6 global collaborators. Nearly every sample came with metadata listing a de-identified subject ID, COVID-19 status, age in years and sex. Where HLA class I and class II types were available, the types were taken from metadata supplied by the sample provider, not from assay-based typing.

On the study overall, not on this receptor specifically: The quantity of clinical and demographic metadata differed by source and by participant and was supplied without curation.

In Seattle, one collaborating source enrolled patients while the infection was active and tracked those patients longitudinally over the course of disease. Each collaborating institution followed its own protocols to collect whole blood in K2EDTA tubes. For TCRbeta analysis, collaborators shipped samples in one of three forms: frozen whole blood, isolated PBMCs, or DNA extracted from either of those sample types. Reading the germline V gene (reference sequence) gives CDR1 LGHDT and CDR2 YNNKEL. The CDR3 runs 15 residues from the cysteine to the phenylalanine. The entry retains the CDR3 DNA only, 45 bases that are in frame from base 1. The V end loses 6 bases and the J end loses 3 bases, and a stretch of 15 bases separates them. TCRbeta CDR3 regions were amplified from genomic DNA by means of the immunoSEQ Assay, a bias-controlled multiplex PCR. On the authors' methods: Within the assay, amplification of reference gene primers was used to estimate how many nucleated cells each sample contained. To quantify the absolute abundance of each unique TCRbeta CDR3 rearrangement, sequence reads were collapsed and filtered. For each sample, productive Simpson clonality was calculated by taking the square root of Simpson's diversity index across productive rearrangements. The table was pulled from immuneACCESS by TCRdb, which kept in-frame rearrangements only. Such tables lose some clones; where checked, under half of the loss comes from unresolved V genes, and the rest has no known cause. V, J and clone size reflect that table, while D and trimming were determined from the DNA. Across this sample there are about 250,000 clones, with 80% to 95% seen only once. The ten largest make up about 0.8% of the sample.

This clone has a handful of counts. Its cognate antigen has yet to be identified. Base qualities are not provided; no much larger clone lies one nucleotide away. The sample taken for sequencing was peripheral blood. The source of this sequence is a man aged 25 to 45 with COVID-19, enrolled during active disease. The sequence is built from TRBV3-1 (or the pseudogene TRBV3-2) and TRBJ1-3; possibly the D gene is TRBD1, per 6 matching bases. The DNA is TGTGCCAGCAGTCGGCGGGCAGGGGTTGGAAACACCATATATTTT. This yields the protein CASSRRAGVGNTIYF.